The sequence of this T cell receptor beta chain was determined in a study of PD-1 blockade in classical Hodgkin lymphoma. Described time point: cycle 4 day 1 (C4D1), after five to seven weeks of nivolumab. All trial patients relapsed after autologous stem cell transplantation. It was by magnetic negative selection that CD8+ T cells were isolated from thawed PBMCs. Generated by immunoSEQ multiplex PCR, the TCRdb table keeps only in-frame clones and is missing some. The sample yields more than 12,000 clones, under 90% seen once. Germline lookup yields CDR1 PRHDT and CDR2 FYEKMQ (reference sequence). After removal of 5 bases from V and 2 bases from J, the junction contained 8 bases not matched to a gene. CDR3 length equals 16 residues.

This receptor was identified in a human donor with classical Hodgkin lymphoma. Source: CD8+ T cells from blood, taken before the fourth cycle of nivolumab. V is TRBV13 and J is TRBJ2-3, with 9 bases fitting TRBD2. CDR3 in DNA: TGTGCCAGCAGCCAGGGCGGGAGGGCCCCCACAGATACGCAGTATTTT. Encoded protein: CASSQGGRAPTDTQYF.